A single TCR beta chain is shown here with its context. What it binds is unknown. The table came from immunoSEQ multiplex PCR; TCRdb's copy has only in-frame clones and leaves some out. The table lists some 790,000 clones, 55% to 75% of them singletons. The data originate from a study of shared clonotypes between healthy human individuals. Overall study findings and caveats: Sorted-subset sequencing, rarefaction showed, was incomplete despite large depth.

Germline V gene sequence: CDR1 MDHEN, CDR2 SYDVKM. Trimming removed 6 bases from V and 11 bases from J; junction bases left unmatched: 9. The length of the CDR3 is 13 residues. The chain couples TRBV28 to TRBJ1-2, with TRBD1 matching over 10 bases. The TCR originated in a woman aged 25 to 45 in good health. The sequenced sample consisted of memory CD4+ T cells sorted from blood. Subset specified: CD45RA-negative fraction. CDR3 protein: CASSPGQGVWYTF. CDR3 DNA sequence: TGTGCCAGCAGCCCCGGACAGGGGGTGTGGTACACCTTC.